The present TCR beta chain was sequenced within a study of shared clonotypes between healthy human individuals. The CDR3 spans 14 residues. Trimming took 1 base from V and 8 from J, leaving 11 bases between them. Germline V gene lookup returns CDR1 MNHEY and CDR2 SVGAGI. Produced via immunoSEQ multiplex PCR; TCRdb's table is partial and in-frame only. In the table there are 1,400,000 or so clones, approximately 98.5% of which are singletons. The J gene is TRBJ1-4, the V gene TRBV6-5; D unresolved. The sequencing input was naive CD4+ T cells sorted from blood. Sample subset: CD45RA+ positively selected. This TCR came from a man aged 25-40 years in good health. CDR3 residues: CASSYFGVGEKLFF. CDR3 in DNA: TGTGCCAGCAGTTACTTCGGGGTGGGCGAAAAACTGTTTTTT.